This T cell receptor (beta chain) was obtained from a study of T-cell memory formation after mild COVID-19. Across the study: TCR clusters mostly belonged to single donors.

TCRdb processed the 5' RACE reads anew with MiXCR; each CDR3 protein has one entry. The sample comprises about 390,000 distinct CDR3 sequences, approximately 15% of which are singletons, and roughly 21% rests with the top ten. Notes on the study in general: Second-wave clones peaking on day 37 lacked confirmed SARS-CoV-2 specificity. Most CD4+ clones that shrank were in CM and EM, while CD8+ ones turned up in EMRA. Day 15 to 85 contractors were CD4/CD8 balanced; later expanders leaned CD4+.

This clonotype has more than one count but fewer than ten. Its antigen remains unknown. Germline-derived CDR1 and CDR2 are SEHNR and FQNEAQ (reference sequence). Trimming removed 5 bases from V and 0 bases from J, with 11 bases in between. The CDR3 consists of 15 residues. The sample consisted of PBMCs or a T cell subset sorted from them (not recorded which). The V and J genes are TRBV7-9 and TRBJ2-4; D unclear. The clonotype was recovered from a man between 18 and 35 years old who had mild COVID-19 (a few samples of this study predate the infection). Cell type and time point are not known. CDR3 coding DNA: TGTGCCAGCAGCCGGGTCCCCTTAGCCAAAAACATTCAGTACTTC. Protein product: CASSRVPLAKNIQYF.